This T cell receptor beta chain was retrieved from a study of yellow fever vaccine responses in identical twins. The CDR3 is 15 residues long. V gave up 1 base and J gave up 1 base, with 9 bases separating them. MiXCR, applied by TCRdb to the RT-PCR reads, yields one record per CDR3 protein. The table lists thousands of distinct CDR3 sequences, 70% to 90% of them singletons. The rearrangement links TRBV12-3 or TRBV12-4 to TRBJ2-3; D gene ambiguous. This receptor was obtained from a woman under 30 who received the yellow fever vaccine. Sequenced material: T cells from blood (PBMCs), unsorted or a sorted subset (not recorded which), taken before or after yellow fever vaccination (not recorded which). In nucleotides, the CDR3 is TGTGCCAGCAGTTTAGGTGGGCTCCGCACAGATACGCAGTATTTT. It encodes CASSLGGLRTDTQYF.